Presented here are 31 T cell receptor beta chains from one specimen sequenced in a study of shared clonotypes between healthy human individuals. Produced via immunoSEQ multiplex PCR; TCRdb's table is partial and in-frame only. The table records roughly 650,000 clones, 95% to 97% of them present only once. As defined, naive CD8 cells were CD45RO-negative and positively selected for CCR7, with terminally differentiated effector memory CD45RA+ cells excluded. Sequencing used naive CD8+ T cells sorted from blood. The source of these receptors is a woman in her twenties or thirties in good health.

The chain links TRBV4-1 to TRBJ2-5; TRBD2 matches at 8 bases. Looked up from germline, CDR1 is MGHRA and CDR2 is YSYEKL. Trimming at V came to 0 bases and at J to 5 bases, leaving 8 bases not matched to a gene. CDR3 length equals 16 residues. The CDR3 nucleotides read TGCGCCAGCAGCCAAGATCCGTGGACTAGCACCGAGACCCAGTACTTC. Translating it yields CASSQDPWTSTETQYF.

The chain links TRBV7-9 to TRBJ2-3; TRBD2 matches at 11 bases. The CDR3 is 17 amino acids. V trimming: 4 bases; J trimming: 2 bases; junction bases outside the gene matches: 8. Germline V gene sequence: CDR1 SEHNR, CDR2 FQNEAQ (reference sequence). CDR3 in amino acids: CASSSGTSGGFTDTQYF. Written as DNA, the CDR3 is TGTGCCAGCAGCTCCGGGACTAGCGGAGGATTCACAGATACGCAGTATTTT.

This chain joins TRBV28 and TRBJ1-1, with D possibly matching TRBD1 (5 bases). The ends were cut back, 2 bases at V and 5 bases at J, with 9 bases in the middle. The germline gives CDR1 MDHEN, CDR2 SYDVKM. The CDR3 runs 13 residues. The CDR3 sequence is CASSLVEGTEAFF. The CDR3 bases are TGTGCCAGCAGTTTAGTGGAGGGGACTGAAGCTTTCTTT.

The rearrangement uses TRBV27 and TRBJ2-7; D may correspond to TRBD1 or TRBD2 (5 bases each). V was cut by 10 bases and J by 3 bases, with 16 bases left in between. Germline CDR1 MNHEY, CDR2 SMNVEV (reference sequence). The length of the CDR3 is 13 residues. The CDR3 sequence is CATSGLVGYEQYF. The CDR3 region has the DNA TGTGCCACCTCGGGGCTAGTGGGCTACGAGCAGTACTTC.

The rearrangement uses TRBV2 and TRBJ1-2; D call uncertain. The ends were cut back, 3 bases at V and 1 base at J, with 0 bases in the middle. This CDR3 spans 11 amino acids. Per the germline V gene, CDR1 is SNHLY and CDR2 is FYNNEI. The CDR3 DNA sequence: TGTGCCAGCAGTGATAACTATGGCTACACCTTC. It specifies CASSDNYGYTF.

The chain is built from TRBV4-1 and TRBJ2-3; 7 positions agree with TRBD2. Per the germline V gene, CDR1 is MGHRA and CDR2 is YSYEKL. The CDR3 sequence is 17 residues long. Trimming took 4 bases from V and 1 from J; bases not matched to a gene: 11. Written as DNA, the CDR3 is TGCGCCAGCAGCCCGGAAAGCTCGCTAGCGGGCACAGATACGCAGTATTTT. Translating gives CASSPESSLAGTDTQYF.

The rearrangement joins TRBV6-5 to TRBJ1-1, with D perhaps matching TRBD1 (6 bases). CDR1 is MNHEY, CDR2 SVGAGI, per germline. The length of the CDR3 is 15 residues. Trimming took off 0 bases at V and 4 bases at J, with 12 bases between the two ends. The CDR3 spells CASSYSGQGSTEAFF. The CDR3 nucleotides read TGTGCCAGCAGTTACTCGGGGCAGGGGAGCACTGAAGCTTTCTTT.

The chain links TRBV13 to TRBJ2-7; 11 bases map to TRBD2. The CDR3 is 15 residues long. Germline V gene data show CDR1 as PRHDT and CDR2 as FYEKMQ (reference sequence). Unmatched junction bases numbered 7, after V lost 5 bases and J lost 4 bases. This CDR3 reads CASSPGGTSGYEQYF. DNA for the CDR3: TGTGCCAGCAGCCCGGGCGGGACTAGCGGTTACGAGCAGTACTTC. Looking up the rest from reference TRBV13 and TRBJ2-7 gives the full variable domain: AAGVIQSPRHLIKEKRETATLKCYPIPRHDTVYWYQQGPGQDPQFLISFYEKMQSDKGSIPDRFSAQQFSDYHSELNMSSLELGDSALYFCASSPGGTSGYEQYFGPGTRLTVT.

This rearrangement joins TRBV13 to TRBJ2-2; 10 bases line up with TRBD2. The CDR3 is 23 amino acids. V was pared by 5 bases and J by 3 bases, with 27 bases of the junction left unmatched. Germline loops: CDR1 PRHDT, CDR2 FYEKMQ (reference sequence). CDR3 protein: CASSPETIGLAEDPGRDTGELFF. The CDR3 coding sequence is TGTGCCAGCAGCCCCGAAACTATAGGACTAGCGGAGGACCCCGGGCGGGACACCGGGGAGCTGTTTTTT. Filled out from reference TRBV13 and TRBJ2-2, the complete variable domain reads AAGVIQSPRHLIKEKRETATLKCYPIPRHDTVYWYQQGPGQDPQFLISFYEKMQSDKGSIPDRFSAQQFSDYHSELNMSSLELGDSALYFCASSPETIGLAEDPGRDTGELFFGEGSRLTVL.

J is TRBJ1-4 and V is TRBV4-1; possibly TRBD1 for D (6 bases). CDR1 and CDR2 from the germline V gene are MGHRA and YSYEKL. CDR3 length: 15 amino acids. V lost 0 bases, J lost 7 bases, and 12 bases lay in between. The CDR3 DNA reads TGCGCCAGCAGCCAAGACCCGGGGGCCAGTGAAAAACTGTTTTTT. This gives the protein CASSQDPGASEKLFF.

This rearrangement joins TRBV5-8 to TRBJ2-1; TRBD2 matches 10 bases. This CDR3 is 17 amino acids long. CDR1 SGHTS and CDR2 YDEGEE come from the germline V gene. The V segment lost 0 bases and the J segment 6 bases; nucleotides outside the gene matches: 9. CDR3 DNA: TGTGCCAGCAGCTTGGTTACTAGCGGGATGTGGGTCAATGAGCAGTTCTTC. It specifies CASSLVTSGMWVNEQFF.

CDR3 in amino acids: CASSLYSGTTSYEQYF. The CDR3 coding sequence is TGTGCCAGCAGTTTATACAGCGGCACCACCTCCTACGAGCAGTACTTC. This chain connects TRBV27 to TRBJ2-7; a weak D match, TRBD2 (5 bases). Trimming cost V 1 base and J 0 bases, with 13 bases left between them. CDR3 length equals 16 residues. Germline V gives CDR1 MNHEY, CDR2 SMNVEV (reference sequence).

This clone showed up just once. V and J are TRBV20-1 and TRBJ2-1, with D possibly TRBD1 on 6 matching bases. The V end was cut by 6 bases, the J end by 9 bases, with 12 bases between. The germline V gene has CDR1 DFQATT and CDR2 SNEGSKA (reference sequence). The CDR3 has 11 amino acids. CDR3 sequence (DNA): TGCAGTGCCAAGAGCAGGGGTGAGCAGTTCTTC. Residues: CSAKSRGEQFF.

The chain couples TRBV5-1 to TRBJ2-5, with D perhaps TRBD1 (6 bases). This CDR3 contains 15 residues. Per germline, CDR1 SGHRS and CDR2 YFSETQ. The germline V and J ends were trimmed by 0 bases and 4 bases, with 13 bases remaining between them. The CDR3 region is CASSLEGGFGETQYF. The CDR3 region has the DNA TGCGCCAGCAGCTTGGAAGGGGGTTTCGGAGAGACCCAGTACTTC. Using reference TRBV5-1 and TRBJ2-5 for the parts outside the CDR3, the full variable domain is KAGVTQTPRYLIKTRGQQVTLSCSPISGHRSVSWYQQTPGQGLQFLFEYFSETQRNKGNFPGRFSGRQFSNSRSEMNVSTLELGDSALYLCASSLEGGFGETQYFGPGTRLLVL.

The CDR3 DNA sequence: TGTGCCAGCAGTTTAACGGGACGGGACTATGGCTACACCTTC. This codes for CASSLTGRDYGYTF. The J gene is TRBJ1-2, the V gene TRBV27; D may be TRBD1 (5 bases). In germline, CDR1 is MNHEY, CDR2 SMNVEV (reference sequence). Trimming removed 2 bases at V and 3 bases at J, with 10 bases between. The CDR3 runs to 14 residues.

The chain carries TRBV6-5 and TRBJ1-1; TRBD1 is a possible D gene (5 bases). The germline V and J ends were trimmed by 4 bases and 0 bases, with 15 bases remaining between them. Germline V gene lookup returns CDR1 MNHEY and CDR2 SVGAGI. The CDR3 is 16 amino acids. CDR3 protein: CASSSLRELMNTEAFF. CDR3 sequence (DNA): TGTGCCAGCAGTTCGCTCAGGGAACTCATGAACACTGAAGCTTTCTTT.

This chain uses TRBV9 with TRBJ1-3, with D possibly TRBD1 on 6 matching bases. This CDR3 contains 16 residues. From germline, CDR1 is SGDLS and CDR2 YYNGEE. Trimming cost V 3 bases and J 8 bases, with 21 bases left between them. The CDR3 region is CASSGQQGLGLDTIYF. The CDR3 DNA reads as TGTGCCAGCAGCGGACAACAGGGATTAGGGTTGGACACCATATATTTT.

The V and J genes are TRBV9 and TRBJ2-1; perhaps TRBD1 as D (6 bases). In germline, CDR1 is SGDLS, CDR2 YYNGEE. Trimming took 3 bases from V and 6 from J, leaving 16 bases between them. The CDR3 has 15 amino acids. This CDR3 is CASSAGGGWGNEQFF. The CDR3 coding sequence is TGTGCCAGCAGCGCTGGGGGCGGGTGGGGCAATGAGCAGTTCTTC.

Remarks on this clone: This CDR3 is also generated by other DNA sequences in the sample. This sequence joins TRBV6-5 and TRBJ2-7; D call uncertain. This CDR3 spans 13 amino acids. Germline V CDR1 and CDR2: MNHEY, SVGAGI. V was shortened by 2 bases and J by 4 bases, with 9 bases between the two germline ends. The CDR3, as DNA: TGTGCCAGCAGTTACGGAGTTGGGTACGAGCAGTACTTC. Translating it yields CASSYGVGYEQYF.

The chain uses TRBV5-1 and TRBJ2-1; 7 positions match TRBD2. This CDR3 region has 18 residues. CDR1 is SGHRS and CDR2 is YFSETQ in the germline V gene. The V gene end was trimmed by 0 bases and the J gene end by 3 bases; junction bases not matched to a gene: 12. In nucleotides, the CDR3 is TGCGCCAGCAGCTTGGAGCTAGCGGAAGGCACCTTCTACAATGAGCAGTTCTTC. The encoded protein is CASSLELAEGTFYNEQFF. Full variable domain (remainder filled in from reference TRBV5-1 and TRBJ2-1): KAGVTQTPRYLIKTRGQQVTLSCSPISGHRSVSWYQQTPGQGLQFLFEYFSETQRNKGNFPGRFSGRQFSNSRSEMNVSTLELGDSALYLCASSLELAEGTFYNEQFFGPGTRLTVL.

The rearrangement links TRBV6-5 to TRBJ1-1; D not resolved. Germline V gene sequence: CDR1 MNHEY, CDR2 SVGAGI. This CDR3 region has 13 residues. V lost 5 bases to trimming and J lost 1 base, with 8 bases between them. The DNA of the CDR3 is TGTGCCAGCAGTCCGCGGGAGAACACTGAAGCTTTCTTT. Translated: CASSPRENTEAFF.

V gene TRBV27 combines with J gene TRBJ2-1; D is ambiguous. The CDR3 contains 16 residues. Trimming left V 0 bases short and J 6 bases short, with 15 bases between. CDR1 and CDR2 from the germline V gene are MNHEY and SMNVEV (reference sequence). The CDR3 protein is CASSLSGPPSANEQFF. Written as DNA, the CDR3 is TGTGCCAGCAGTTTATCCGGCCCCCCCTCGGCCAATGAGCAGTTCTTC.

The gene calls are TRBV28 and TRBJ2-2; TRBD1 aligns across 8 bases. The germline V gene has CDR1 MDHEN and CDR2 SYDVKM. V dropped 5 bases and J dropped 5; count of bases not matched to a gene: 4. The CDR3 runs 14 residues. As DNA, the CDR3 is TGTGCCAGCAGTCCCACAGGGGGTACCGGGGAGCTGTTTTTT. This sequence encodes CASSPTGGTGELFF.

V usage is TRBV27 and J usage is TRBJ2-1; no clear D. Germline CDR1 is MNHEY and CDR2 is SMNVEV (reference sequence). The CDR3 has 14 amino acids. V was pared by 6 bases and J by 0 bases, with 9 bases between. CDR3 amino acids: CASRIRSSYNEQFF. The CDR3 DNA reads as TGTGCCAGCAGAATAAGGAGCTCCTACAATGAGCAGTTCTTC.

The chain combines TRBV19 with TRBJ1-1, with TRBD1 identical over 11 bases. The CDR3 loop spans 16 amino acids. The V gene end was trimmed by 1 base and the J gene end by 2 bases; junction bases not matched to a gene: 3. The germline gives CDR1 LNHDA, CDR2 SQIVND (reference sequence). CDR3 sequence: CASSIGDRGYNTEAFF. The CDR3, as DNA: TGTGCCAGTAGTATAGGGGACAGGGGGTACAACACTGAAGCTTTCTTT.

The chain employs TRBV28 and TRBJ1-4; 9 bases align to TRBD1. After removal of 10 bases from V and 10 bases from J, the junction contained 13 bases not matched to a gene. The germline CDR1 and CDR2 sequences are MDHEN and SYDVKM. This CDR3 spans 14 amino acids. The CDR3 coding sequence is TGTGCCACCGAGTCCGGGACAGGGAGTTTAAAACTGTTTTTT. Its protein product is CATESGTGSLKLFF.

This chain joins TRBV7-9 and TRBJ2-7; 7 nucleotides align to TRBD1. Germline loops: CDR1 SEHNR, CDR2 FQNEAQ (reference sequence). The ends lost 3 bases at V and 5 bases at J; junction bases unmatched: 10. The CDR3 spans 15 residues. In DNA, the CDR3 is TGTGCCAGCAGCTTTGACAGGGATGGGTCAAACGAGCAGTACTTC. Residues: CASSFDRDGSNEQYF.

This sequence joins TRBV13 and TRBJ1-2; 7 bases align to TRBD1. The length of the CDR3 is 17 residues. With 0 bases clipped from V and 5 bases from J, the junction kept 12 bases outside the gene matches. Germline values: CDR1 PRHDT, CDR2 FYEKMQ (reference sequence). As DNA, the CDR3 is TGTGCCAGCAGCTTAGGGGGACAGCTACATCGGCTTTATGGCTACACCTTC. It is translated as CASSLGGQLHRLYGYTF.

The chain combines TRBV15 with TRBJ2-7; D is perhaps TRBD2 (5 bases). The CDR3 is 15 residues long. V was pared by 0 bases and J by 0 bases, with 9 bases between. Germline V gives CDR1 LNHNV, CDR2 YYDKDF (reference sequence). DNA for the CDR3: TGTGCCACCAGCAGAGAGAGTACTAGCTCCTACGAGCAGTACTTC. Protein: CATSRESTSSYEQYF.

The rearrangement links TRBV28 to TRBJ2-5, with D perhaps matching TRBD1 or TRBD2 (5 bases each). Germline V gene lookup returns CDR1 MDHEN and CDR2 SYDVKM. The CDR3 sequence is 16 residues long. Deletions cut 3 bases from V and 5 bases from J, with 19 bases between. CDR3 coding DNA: TGTGCCAGCAGTTTGGGCCGCGAGGGGCAGGGCGAGACCCAGTACTTC. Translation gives CASSLGREGQGETQYF.

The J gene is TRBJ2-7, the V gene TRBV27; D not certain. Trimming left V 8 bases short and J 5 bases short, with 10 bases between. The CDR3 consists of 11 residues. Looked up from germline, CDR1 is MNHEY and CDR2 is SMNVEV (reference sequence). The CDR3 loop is CASGPVDEQYF. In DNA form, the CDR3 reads TGTGCCAGCGGTCCGGTGGACGAGCAGTACTTC.